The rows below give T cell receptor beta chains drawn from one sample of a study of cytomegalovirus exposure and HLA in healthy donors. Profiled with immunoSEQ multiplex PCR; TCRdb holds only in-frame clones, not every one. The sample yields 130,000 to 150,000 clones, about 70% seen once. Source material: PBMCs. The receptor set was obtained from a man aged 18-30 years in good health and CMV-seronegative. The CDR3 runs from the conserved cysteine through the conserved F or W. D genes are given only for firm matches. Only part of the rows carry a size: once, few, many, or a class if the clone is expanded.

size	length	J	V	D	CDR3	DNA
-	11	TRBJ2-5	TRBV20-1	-	CSANREETQYF	TGCAGTGCCAACAGGGAAGAGACCCAGTACTTC
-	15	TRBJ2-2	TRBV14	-	CASSQLGGDTGELFF	TGTGCCAGCAGCCAACTAGGGGGTGACACCGGGGAGCTGTTTTTT
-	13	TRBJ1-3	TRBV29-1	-	CSVVSGYGNTIYF	TGCAGCGTTGTGTCAGGGTACGGAAACACCATATATTTT
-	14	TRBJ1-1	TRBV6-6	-	CASSLNRMNTEAFF	TGTGCCAGCAGTCTCAACAGGATGAACACTGAAGCTTTCTTT
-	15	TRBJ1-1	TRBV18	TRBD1	CASSPRTGGVTEAFF	TGTGCCAGCTCACCCCGGACAGGGGGCGTCACTGAAGCTTTCTTT
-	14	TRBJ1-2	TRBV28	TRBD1	CASSFRGFSYGYTF	TGTGCCAGCAGTTTCAGGGGGTTTAGCTATGGCTACACCTTC
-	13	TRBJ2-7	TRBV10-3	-	CAISEGRGGGPYF	TGTGCCATCAGTGAAGGCAGGGGAGGGGGACCGTACTTC
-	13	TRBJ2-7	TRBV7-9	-	CASSPPGSYEQYF	TGTGCCAGCAGCCCCCCGGGCTCCTACGAGCAGTACTTC
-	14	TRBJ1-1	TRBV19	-	CASSDDGGWNEAFF	TGTGCCAGTAGCGATGACGGGGGGTGGAATGAAGCTTTCTTT
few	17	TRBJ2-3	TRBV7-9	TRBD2	CASSLMLAGGPTDTQYF	TGTGCCAGCAGCTTAATGCTAGCGGGGGGGCCCACAGATACGCAGTATTTT
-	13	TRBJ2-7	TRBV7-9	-	CASSFQGTREQYF	TGTGCCAGCAGCTTCCAGGGGACGCGAGAGCAGTACTTC
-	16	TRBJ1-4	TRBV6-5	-	CASSYEAEPTNEKLFF	TGTGCCAGCAGTTACGAGGCAGAGCCAACTAATGAAAAACTGTTTTTT